The 25 T cell receptor beta chains listed next were all sequenced from one sample in a study of a mutant IDH1 vaccine in newly diagnosed glioma. Produced via immunoSEQ multiplex PCR; TCRdb's table is partial and in-frame only. The sample gives about 58,000 clones, under 90% of which show up once; 6.5% to 8.5% is in the top ten. Time point here: week 5, during vaccination. All doses held 300 ug of mutant IDH1 20-mer peptide, with topical imiquimod. Their recognized antigens are unknown. Sequencing used PBMCs, obtained from a glioma patient whose treatment included an IDH1 peptide vaccine. The origin of the receptors is a woman aged 50 to 60 with glioma.

CDR3 bases: TGTGCCAGCAGCCCCGTTTCTGCGATCCAAGAGACCCAGTACTTC. Protein: CASSPVSAIQETQYF. The chain links TRBV9 to TRBJ2-5; D unresolved. The CDR3 totals 15 residues. Germline values: CDR1 SGDLS, CDR2 YYNGEE. V gave up 4 bases and J gave up 1 base, with 14 bases separating them.

The chain has TRBV19 and TRBJ1-5, with D possibly matching TRBD1 (6 bases). Per germline, CDR1 LNHDA and CDR2 SQIVND (reference sequence). V lost 7 bases and J lost 3, with 10 bases in between. The CDR3 contains 13 residues. CDR3 loop: CASTLGANQPQHF. CDR3 in DNA: TGTGCCAGTACTTTGGGGGCCAATCAGCCCCAGCATTTT. The full variable domain, completed using reference TRBV19 and TRBJ1-5, is DGGITQSPKYLFRKEGQNVTLSCEQNLNHDAMYWYRQDPGQGLRLIYYSQIVNDFQKGDIAEGYSVSREKKESFPLTVTSAQKNPTAFYLCASTLGANQPQHFGDGTRLSIL.

The rearrangement links TRBV29-1 to TRBJ2-2; D is possibly TRBD2 (5 bases). CDR3 size: 13 residues. V was clipped by 2 bases and J by 6 bases, with 10 bases between them. The germline V gene has CDR1 SQVTM and CDR2 ANQGSEA. CDR3 protein: CSVERERAGELFF. The CDR3 DNA sequence: TGCAGCGTTGAAAGGGAGAGGGCCGGGGAGCTGTTTTTT.

This clone appeared a single time. The chain couples TRBV7-9 to TRBJ2-5; 7 nucleotides align to TRBD2. Germline V gives CDR1 SEHNR, CDR2 FQNEAQ (reference sequence). The CDR3 is made up of 14 amino acids. The V gene end was trimmed by 9 bases and the J gene end by 5 bases; junction bases not matched to a gene: 12. The CDR3 sequence is CARSSPGGGETQYF. The CDR3, as DNA: TGTGCCAGATCCTCCCCGGGAGGTGGGGAGACCCAGTACTTC.

The chain uses TRBV9 and TRBJ1-2; no clear D. The V gene lost 3 bases and the J gene lost 8 bases, with 23 bases spanning the gap. This CDR3 is 16 amino acids long. Germline-derived CDR1 and CDR2 are SGDLS and YYNGEE. The CDR3 DNA sequence: TGTGCCAGCAGCGGGGATGTAATGACAAGAACTCGGGGCTACACCTTC. Translating gives CASSGDVMTRTRGYTF.

J is TRBJ1-3 and V is TRBV30; 7 bases align to TRBD1. The CDR3 sequence is 16 residues long. Germline V gene data show CDR1 as GTSNPN and CDR2 as SVGIG (reference sequence). The junction had 8 bases not matched to a gene; V was cut back by 1 base and J by 2 bases. CDR3 residues: CAWSDPNRGTGNTIYF. The CDR3 bases are TGTGCCTGGAGTGACCCCAACAGGGGAACTGGAAACACCATATATTTT.

This clone appeared a few times. The chain is built from TRBV6-5 and TRBJ1-2; perhaps TRBD1 as D (6 bases). CDR1 MNHEY and CDR2 SVGAGI come from the germline V gene. The CDR3 is 15 residues long. Trimming cost V 0 bases and J 4 bases, with 12 bases left between them. CDR3 in DNA: TGTGCCAGCAGTTACTCGTCAGGGGAGGGCTATGGCTACACCTTC. Protein product: CASSYSSGEGYGYTF.

The chain has TRBV14 and TRBJ2-5; D is ambiguous. Germline CDR1 reads SGHDN; CDR2 reads FVKESK. This CDR3 has 12 residues. V lost 0 bases, J lost 10 bases, and 9 bases lay in between. As DNA, the CDR3 is TGTGCCAGCAGCCAAGATAGGGTGGTCCAGTACTTC. Translated, it gives CASSQDRVVQYF.

The rearrangement joins TRBV5-6 to TRBJ1-6; D remains unclear. The germline gives CDR1 SGHDT, CDR2 YYEEEE. The CDR3 spans 12 residues. Trimming cost V 0 bases and J 7 bases, with 2 bases left between them. CDR3 in amino acids: CASSLENSPLHF. The CDR3 DNA follows: TGTGCCAGCAGCTTGGAGAATTCACCCCTCCACTTT.

V and J are TRBV2 and TRBJ2-3, with TRBD2 matching 9 bases. The CDR3 has 15 residues. V was pared by 4 bases and J by 2 bases, with 4 bases of the junction left unmatched. The germline V gene has CDR1 SNHLY and CDR2 FYNNEI. The CDR3 is CASSALAGLTDTQYF. CDR3 DNA sequence: TGTGCCAGCAGTGCGCTAGCGGGACTCACAGATACGCAGTATTTT.

The gene calls are TRBV5-1 and TRBJ1-3, with TRBD1 as a possible D gene (5 bases). V was shortened by 0 bases and J by 3 bases, with 7 bases between the two germline ends. Per the germline V gene, CDR1 is SGHRS and CDR2 is YFSETQ. This CDR3 has 14 amino acids. Written as DNA, the CDR3 is TGCGCCAGCAGCTTGGCAGGGCGTGGAAACACCATATATTTT. Protein sequence: CASSLAGRGNTIYF.

CDR3 amino acids: CASSPGGTTGSYGYTF. CDR3 sequence (DNA): TGTGCCAGCAGCCCAGGAGGGACGACAGGGAGCTATGGCTACACCTTC. This chain joins TRBV9 and TRBJ1-2; 7 bases fit TRBD1. This CDR3 contains 16 residues. V gave up 4 bases and J gave up 4 bases; unmatched junction bases: 13. The germline V gene encodes CDR1 SGDLS and CDR2 YYNGEE.

This chain joins TRBV2 and TRBJ1-4; no firm D call. The CDR3 loop spans 13 amino acids. Trimming pared 7 bases from V and 8 bases from J, leaving 14 bases between. Per germline, CDR1 SNHLY and CDR2 FYNNEI. The CDR3 region has the DNA TGTGCCAGCAACATGATGGCGGAAGAAAAACTGTTTTTT. Translated: CASNMMAEEKLFF.

The chain is built from TRBV7-9 and TRBJ1-1, with D perhaps TRBD1 (6 bases). V was clipped by 5 bases and J by 2 bases, with 18 bases between them. CDR1 SEHNR and CDR2 FQNEAQ come from the germline V gene (reference sequence). This CDR3 region has 16 residues. The CDR3 nucleotides read TGTGCCAGCAGCCCTTGGGAGACAGGTCCTAACACTGAAGCTTTCTTT. Encoded protein: CASSPWETGPNTEAFF.

This chain joins TRBV5-4 and TRBJ2-3; D unclear. Germline assignment: CDR1 SGHNT and CDR2 YYREEE (reference sequence). Trimming left V 8 bases short and J 4 bases short, with 14 bases between. There are 13 residues in the CDR3. In nucleotides, the CDR3 is TGTGCCAGTCAGCTTGGTGTCGCAGATACGCAGTATTTT. It specifies CASQLGVADTQYF.

The rearrangement joins TRBV4-3 to TRBJ2-1; 13 bases are a match to TRBD2. The CDR3 is 16 residues long. Per germline, CDR1 LGHNA and CDR2 YSLEER. J lost 5 bases, V lost 3 bases, and 4 bases had no gene match. The chain's CDR3 is CASSQQLAGGHNEQFF. The DNA for the CDR3 is TGCGCCAGCAGCCAGCAACTAGCGGGGGGGCACAATGAGCAGTTCTTC.

The chain carries TRBV7-3 and TRBJ1-1, with TRBD1 matching over 11 bases. Per the germline V gene, CDR1 is SGHTA and CDR2 is FQGTGA. CDR3 length equals 14 residues. Trimming removed 5 bases from V and 4 bases from J; junction bases left unmatched: 3. The CDR3 DNA follows: TGTGCCAGCAGCGGACAGGGGGCAATCACTGAAGCTTTCTTT. Translation gives CASSGQGAITEAFF.

The J gene is TRBJ2-7, the V gene TRBV18; 8 positions agree with TRBD2. This CDR3 region has 15 residues. Germline V gene sequence: CDR1 KGHSH, CDR2 LQKENI. Trimming took 4 bases from V and 4 from J; bases not matched to a gene: 9. CDR3 residues: CASSHKERGTYEQYF. The DNA of the CDR3 is TGTGCCAGCTCACATAAAGAGCGGGGGACGTACGAGCAGTACTTC.

The V call is TRBV9, the J call TRBJ1-3; 8 bases match TRBD1. Germline CDR1 is SGDLS and CDR2 is YYNGEE. CDR3 size: 14 residues. J gave up 0 bases and V 5 bases, and 1 base lay outside the gene matches. DNA of the CDR3: TGTGCCAGCAGGACAGGGGTCTCTGGAAACACCATATATTTT. This translates into CASRTGVSGNTIYF.

The chain couples TRBV7-2 to TRBJ1-2; D might be TRBD1 (6 bases). V was trimmed by 3 bases and J by 0 bases, leaving 11 bases between them. The germline gives CDR1 SGHTA, CDR2 FQGNSA. This CDR3 comprises 15 residues. CDR3: CASSFRDNPNYGYTF. The CDR3 DNA follows: TGTGCCAGCAGCTTCCGGGACAACCCTAACTATGGCTACACCTTC.

The V gene is TRBV18, the J gene TRBJ2-5; TRBD2 matches 7 bases. CDR3 length: 15 amino acids. J gave up 3 bases and V 3 bases, and 7 bases lay outside the gene matches. CDR1 KGHSH and CDR2 LQKENI come from the germline V gene. The CDR3 DNA sequence: TGTGCCAGCTCACCGCGGGGGTTGGGCGAAGAGACCCAGTACTTC. Translation gives CASSPRGLGEETQYF.

The V call is TRBV30, the J call TRBJ1-5, with TRBD1 identical over 11 bases. V was pared by 2 bases and J by 7 bases, with 4 bases of the junction left unmatched. The germline gives CDR1 GTSNPN, CDR2 SVGIG (reference sequence). CDR3 length: 14 residues. CDR3 protein: CAWSPGTGGQPQHF. CDR3 nucleotides: TGTGCCTGGAGTCCCGGGACAGGGGGACAGCCCCAGCATTTT.

This clone was seen a few times. The rearrangement links TRBV30 to TRBJ2-7; D is perhaps TRBD2 (6 bases). V lost 0 bases to trimming and J lost 7 bases, with 7 bases between them. This CDR3 has 11 amino acids. Per germline, CDR1 GTSNPN and CDR2 SVGIG (reference sequence). CDR3 sequence (DNA): TGTGCCTGGAGTGTAGGAGGGGAGCAGTACTTC. It encodes CAWSVGGEQYF.

The gene calls are TRBV7-6 and TRBJ1-1; D gene uncertain. The germline V and J ends were trimmed by 5 bases and 8 bases, with 15 bases remaining between them. CDR3 length: 13 amino acids. Germline-derived CDR1 and CDR2 are SGHVS and FNYEAQ. CDR3: CASSPLREKEAFF. In DNA form, the CDR3 reads TGTGCCAGCAGCCCACTCAGAGAAAAGGAAGCTTTCTTT.

The chain recombines TRBV19 with TRBJ2-5; D call uncertain. The germline V gene encodes CDR1 LNHDA and CDR2 SQIVND (reference sequence). Trimming left V 5 bases short and J 1 base short, with 8 bases between. This CDR3 has 13 amino acids. Written as DNA, the CDR3 is TGTGCCAGTAGTTCACGGGTCCAAGAGACCCAGTACTTC. Translated, it gives CASSSRVQETQYF.